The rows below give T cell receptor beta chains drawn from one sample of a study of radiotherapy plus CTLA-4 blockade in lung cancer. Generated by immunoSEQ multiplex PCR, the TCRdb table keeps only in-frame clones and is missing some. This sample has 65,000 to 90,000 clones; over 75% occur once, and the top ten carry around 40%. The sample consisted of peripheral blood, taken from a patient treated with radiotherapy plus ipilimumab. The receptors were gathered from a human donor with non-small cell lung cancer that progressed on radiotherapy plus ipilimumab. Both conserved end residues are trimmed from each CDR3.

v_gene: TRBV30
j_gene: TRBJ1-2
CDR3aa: AWSVRGVNYGYT

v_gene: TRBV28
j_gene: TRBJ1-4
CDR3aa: ASSLQREKLF

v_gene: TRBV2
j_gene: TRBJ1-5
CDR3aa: ASSEWGEVVQPQH

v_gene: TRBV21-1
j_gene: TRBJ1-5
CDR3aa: ASSRLPQGHSQPQH

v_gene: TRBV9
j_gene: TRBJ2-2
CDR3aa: ASSVVAGNLNTGELF

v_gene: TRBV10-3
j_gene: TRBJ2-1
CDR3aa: AISESGEPYNEQF

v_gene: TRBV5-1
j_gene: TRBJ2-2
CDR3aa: ASRHLGQGSTGELF

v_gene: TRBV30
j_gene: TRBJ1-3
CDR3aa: AWNRDGRGAGNTIY

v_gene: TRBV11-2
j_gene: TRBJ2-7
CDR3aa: ASSLDWTSGRSVEQY

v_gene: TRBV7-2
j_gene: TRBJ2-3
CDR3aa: ASSLVDSDTQY

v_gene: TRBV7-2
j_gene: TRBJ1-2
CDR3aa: ASSLGPADYGYT

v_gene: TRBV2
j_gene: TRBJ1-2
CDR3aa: ASRGDGRDGYT

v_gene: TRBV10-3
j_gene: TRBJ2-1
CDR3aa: AISEGVRDEQF

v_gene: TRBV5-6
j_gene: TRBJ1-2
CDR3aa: ASSPLRAFHYGYT

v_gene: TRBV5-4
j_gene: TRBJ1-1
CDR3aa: ASSLGAGGVTEAF

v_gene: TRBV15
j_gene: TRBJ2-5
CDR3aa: ATSIEQTQY

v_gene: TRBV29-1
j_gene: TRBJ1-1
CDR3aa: SVSRANTEAF

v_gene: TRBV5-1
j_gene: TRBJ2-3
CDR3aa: ASSLSEPTDTQY

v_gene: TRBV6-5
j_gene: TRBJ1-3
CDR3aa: ASSYSEGSGNTIY

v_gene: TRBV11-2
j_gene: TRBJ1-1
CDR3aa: ASSLPGAVNTEAF

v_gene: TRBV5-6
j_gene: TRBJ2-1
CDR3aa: ASSLGGEQF

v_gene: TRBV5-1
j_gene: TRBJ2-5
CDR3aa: ASTPGGTTQETQY

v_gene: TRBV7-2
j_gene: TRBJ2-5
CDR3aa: ASSLIRTPGETQY

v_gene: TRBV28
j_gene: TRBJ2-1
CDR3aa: ASSLRLVRSYNEQF

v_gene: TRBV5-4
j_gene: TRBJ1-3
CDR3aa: ASSPGQGRSGNTIY

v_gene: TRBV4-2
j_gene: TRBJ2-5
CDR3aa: ASSQEGGETQY

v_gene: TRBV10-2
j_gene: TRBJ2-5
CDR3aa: ASSDTGGETQY

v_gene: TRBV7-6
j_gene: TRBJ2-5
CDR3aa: ASSLAGSQNQETQY

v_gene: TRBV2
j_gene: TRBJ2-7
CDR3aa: ASRPLAGGGEQY

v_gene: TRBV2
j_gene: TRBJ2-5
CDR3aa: ASRARQVEETQY

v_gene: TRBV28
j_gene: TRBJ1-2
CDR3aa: ASSRDRGRTNYGYT

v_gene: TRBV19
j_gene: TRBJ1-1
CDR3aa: ASSPGTANTEAF

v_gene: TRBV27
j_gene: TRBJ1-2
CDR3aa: ASREVGTDYGYT

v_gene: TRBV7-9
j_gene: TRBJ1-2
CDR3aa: ASSSVADGYT

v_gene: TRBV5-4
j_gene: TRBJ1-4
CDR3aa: ASSLDNRAQKLF

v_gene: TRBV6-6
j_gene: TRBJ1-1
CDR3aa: ASSYGTEKSEAF

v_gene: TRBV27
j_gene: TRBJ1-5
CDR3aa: ASSLSSQNQPQH

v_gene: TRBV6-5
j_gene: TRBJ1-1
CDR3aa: ASSLQGSEAF

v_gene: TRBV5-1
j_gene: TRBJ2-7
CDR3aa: ASSKDPNYEQY

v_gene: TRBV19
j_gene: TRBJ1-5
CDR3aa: ASTPTGGNQPQH

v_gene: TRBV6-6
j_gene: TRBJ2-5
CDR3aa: ASSTVGPAQY

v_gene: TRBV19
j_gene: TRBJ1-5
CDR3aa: ASSASGTSINQPQH

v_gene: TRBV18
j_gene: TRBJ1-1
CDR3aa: ASSLRSGGAAEAF

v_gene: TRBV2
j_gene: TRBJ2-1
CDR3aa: ASSELASGRSYNEQF

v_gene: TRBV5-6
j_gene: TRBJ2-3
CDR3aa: ASSGTGADTQY

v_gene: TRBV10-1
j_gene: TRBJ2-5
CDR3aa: ASSERLGDGPQY

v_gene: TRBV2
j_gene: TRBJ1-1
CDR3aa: ARSPYRGSEAF

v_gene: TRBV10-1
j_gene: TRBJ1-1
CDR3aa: ASSESVGPGAF

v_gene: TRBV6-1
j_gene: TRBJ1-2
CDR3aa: ASSEAGEANYGYT

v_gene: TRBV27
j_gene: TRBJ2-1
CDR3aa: ASSLYRGNEQF

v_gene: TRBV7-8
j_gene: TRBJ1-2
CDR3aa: ASSLVPATGPLNYGYT

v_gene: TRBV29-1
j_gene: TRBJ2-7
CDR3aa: SVVGTDRDPYEQY

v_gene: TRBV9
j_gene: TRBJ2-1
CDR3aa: ASSGSGTSVSSSYNEQF

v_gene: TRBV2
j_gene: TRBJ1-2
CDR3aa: ASSTGVDYGYT